Below, 24 T cell receptor beta chains from the same sample are listed, as sequenced in a study of blood T cell repertoires in COVID-19. Clones were sequenced by immunoSEQ multiplex PCR, and TCRdb holds only the in-frame ones, with some missing. In the table there are about 160,000 clones, 82% of which are singletons. The sample was peripheral blood. Receptors were obtained from a human donor with acute or convalescent COVID-19. The donor label of this sample is uncertain.

CDR3 DNA sequence: TGTGCCAGCAGCTTAGCGAAACTCCTAGATACGCAGTATTTT. As protein: CASSLAKLLDTQYF. The genes are TRBV7-9 and TRBJ2-3; D gene unclear. Deletions cut 0 bases from V and 5 bases from J, with 9 bases between. Germline-derived CDR1 and CDR2 are SEHNR and FQNEAQ (reference sequence). The CDR3 runs to 14 residues.

The genes are TRBV14 and TRBJ1-2; 9 bases agree with TRBD1. The CDR3 has 12 amino acids. V lost 8 bases, J lost 5 bases, and 3 bases stayed unmatched. Germline assignment: CDR1 SGHDN and CDR2 FVKESK. CDR3 sequence reads: CASGQGSYGYTF. CDR3 nucleotide sequence: TGTGCCAGCGGACAGGGGAGTTATGGCTACACCTTC.

The count of this clone is one. The genes are TRBV18 and TRBJ2-4; D might be TRBD1 (5 bases). CDR3 size: 16 residues. CDR1 is KGHSH and CDR2 is LQKENI in the germline V gene. V gave up 3 bases and J gave up 1 base, with 13 bases separating them. In DNA form, the CDR3 reads TGTGCCAGCTCACCGGTAGGGGTTTCGGCCAAAAACATTCAGTACTTC. Translating it yields CASSPVGVSAKNIQYF.

This chain uses TRBV7-2 with TRBJ2-1; 9 bases are a match to TRBD2. Germline lookup yields CDR1 SGHTA and CDR2 FQGNSA. V shed 1 base, J shed 7 bases, and the junction held 8 bases outside the gene matches. The CDR3 is made up of 16 amino acids. The CDR3 reads CASSLGRGGRANEQFF. The CDR3 DNA is TGTGCCAGCAGCTTAGGGCGGGGGGGCAGAGCGAATGAGCAGTTCTTC.

The chain uses TRBV6-1 and TRBJ1-4; D is unclear. Trimming left V 3 bases short and J 3 bases short, with 11 bases between. Germline V gives CDR1 MNHNS, CDR2 SASEGT. The CDR3 contains 15 residues. CDR3 nucleotide sequence: TGTGCCAGCAGTGAGGTGGGCAGGCCTAATGAAAAACTGTTTTTT. It encodes CASSEVGRPNEKLFF.

The chain recombines TRBV5-1 with TRBJ1-2; no definite D call. There are 14 residues in the CDR3. Trimming stripped 4 bases from V and 7 bases from J, with 17 bases between. Germline assignment: CDR1 SGHRS and CDR2 YFSETQ. The CDR3 reads CASSLRGAFSGYTF. CDR3 sequence (DNA): TGCGCCAGCAGCCTCCGCGGTGCATTTAGTGGCTACACCTTC.

This chain joins TRBV19 and TRBJ1-5, with D possibly matching TRBD1 (6 bases). The CDR3 has 17 residues. Germline V lookup: CDR1 LNHDA, CDR2 SQIVND (reference sequence). Trimming took off 3 bases at V and 2 bases at J, with 17 bases between the two ends. CDR3 bases: TGTGCCAGTAGTATCCCACGGGGGGCAGGACGCAATCAGCCCCAGCATTTT. It specifies CASSIPRGAGRNQPQHF.

The chain recombines TRBV5-6 with TRBJ2-2, with TRBD1 matching over 7 bases. This CDR3 region has 18 residues. The junction had 12 bases not matched to a gene; V was cut back by 0 bases and J by 4 bases. Germline CDR1 SGHDT, CDR2 YYEEEE. The CDR3 DNA reads as TGTGCCAGCAGCTTGGAATTTCGAGGGGGCCCGGCCACCGGGGAGCTGTTTTTT. Translating gives CASSLEFRGGPATGELFF.

A few counts support this clone. The chain recombines TRBV11-1 with TRBJ1-6, with 9 positions matching TRBD1. Trimming at V came to 4 bases and at J to 9 bases, leaving 7 bases not matched to a gene. The CDR3 is 15 residues long. Germline values: CDR1 SGHAT, CDR2 FQDESV (reference sequence). CDR3 sequence: CASSSRDRDTSPLHF. The CDR3 nucleotides are TGTGCCAGCAGCTCCCGGGACAGGGATACTTCACCCCTCCACTTT.

The chain recombines TRBV14 with TRBJ2-7; 10 bases are shared with TRBD2. J lost 4 bases, V lost 2 bases, and 2 bases had no gene match. CDR3 size: 14 residues. Germline V CDR1 and CDR2: SGHDN, FVKESK. This chain's CDR3 is CASSQLAGVYEQYF. The CDR3 region has the DNA TGTGCCAGCAGCCAACTAGCGGGGGTTTACGAGCAGTACTTC.

This chain connects TRBV6-1 to TRBJ1-6; D not certain. Germline V gives CDR1 MNHNS, CDR2 SASEGT. This CDR3 has 13 amino acids. Deletions cut 1 base from V and 9 bases from J, with 7 bases between. CDR3 residues: CASSEDSRSPLHF. The DNA for the CDR3 is TGTGCCAGCAGTGAAGATTCTCGTTCACCCCTCCACTTT.

V usage is TRBV5-1 and J usage is TRBJ1-4, with D hard to call. This CDR3 has 13 residues. V lost 7 bases and J 5 bases, leaving 12 bases between the germline ends. Germline loops: CDR1 SGHRS, CDR2 YFSETQ. CDR3 nucleotide sequence: TGCGCCAGCCGCGAAGACTTAAATGAAAAACTGTTTTTT. As protein: CASREDLNEKLFF.

The chain employs TRBV10-1 and TRBJ1-1, with a possible D match to TRBD1 (6 bases). There are 17 residues in the CDR3. Germline CDR1 WNHNN, CDR2 SYGVQD (reference sequence). With 1 base removed from V and 1 base from J, the gap between germline ends came to 16 bases. CDR3 residues: CASSEFVRGGTNTEAFF. Here the CDR3 DNA reads TGCGCCAGCAGTGAGTTCGTTCGGGGGGGCACGAACACTGAAGCTTTCTTT.

The genes are TRBV4-1 and TRBJ2-1; 7 bases match TRBD1. V dropped 4 bases and J dropped 1; count of bases not matched to a gene: 7. The length of the CDR3 is 16 residues. CDR1 is MGHRA and CDR2 is YSYEKL in the germline V gene. In DNA, the CDR3 is TGCGCCAGCAGCCGGACCGACAGGGCGTCCTACAATGAGCAGTTCTTC. It codes for CASSRTDRASYNEQFF.

In nucleotides, the CDR3 is TGTGCCAGCAGCCAAAGGACAGGGGATCAGCCCCAGCATTTT. Its protein is CASSQRTGDQPQHF. This chain uses TRBV3-1 (or the pseudogene TRBV3-2) with TRBJ1-5; 9 bases line up with TRBD1. Germline loops: CDR1 LGHDT, CDR2 YNNKEL (reference sequence). This CDR3 comprises 14 residues. V shed 2 bases, J shed 5 bases, and the junction held 1 base outside the gene matches.

The V gene is TRBV9, the J gene TRBJ2-2; TRBD2 is a possible D gene (5 bases). V shed 4 bases and J shed 3 bases, with 10 bases lying between them. In germline, CDR1 is SGDLS, CDR2 YYNGEE. CDR3 length: 14 residues. The CDR3 reads CASSPDGDTGELFF. DNA for the CDR3: TGTGCCAGCAGCCCGGACGGGGACACCGGGGAGCTGTTTTTT.

The chain links TRBV7-9 to TRBJ2-2; D gene uncertain. The CDR3 consists of 14 residues. Germline loops: CDR1 SEHNR, CDR2 FQNEAQ (reference sequence). The V end lost 1 base, the J end lost 3 bases, and 6 bases lay between the germline ends. The CDR3 here is CASSLERDTGELFF. The CDR3 coding sequence is TGTGCCAGCAGCTTAGAACGGGACACCGGGGAGCTGTTTTTT.

This clone was counted once. The J gene is TRBJ1-2, the V gene TRBV5-1; 7 positions match TRBD1. The CDR3 sequence is 15 residues long. With V trimmed by 0 bases and J by 2 bases, 4 bases remained unmatched. Germline V gene sequence: CDR1 SGHRS, CDR2 YFSETQ. The CDR3 here is CASSLGLGQNYGYTF. The DNA for the CDR3 is TGCGCCAGCAGCTTGGGACTGGGACAGAACTATGGCTACACCTTC.

On this clone itself: An end of the junction differs from the germline gene, which may be a read error. The gene calls are TRBV4-1 and TRBJ1-5; weak D call: TRBD1 (5 bases). The germline CDR1 and CDR2 sequences are MGHRA and YSYEKL. The CDR3 has 16 residues. The chain's CDR3 is CASSKEFTGSNQPQHF. The CDR3 nucleotides are TGCGCCAGCAGCAAAGAATTTACAGGTAGCAATCAGCCCCAGCATTTT.

The rearrangement joins TRBV5-1 to TRBJ1-1, with 7 bases matching TRBD1. V lost 4 bases to trimming and J lost 4 bases; unmatched junction nucleotides: 10. Per germline, CDR1 SGHRS and CDR2 YFSETQ. CDR3 length equals 15 residues. CDR3: CASSERGGSATEAFF. In DNA, the CDR3 is TGCGCCAGCAGCGAGAGAGGGGGCTCGGCCACTGAAGCTTTCTTT.

The rearrangement joins TRBV6-6 to TRBJ1-5; TRBD1 matches at 7 bases. V lost 2 bases and J lost 5; bases outside the gene matches: 9. CDR3 length: 16 residues. CDR1 is MNHNY, CDR2 SVGAGI, per germline (reference sequence). The CDR3 sequence is CASSYPKTGTDQPQHF. CDR3 in DNA: TGTGCCAGCAGTTACCCAAAGACAGGGACAGATCAGCCCCAGCATTTT.

V and J are TRBV7-9 and TRBJ1-5, with TRBD1 matching over 7 bases. In germline, CDR1 is SEHNR, CDR2 FQNEAQ (reference sequence). CDR3 length equals 14 residues. The V gene end was trimmed by 5 bases and the J gene end by 6 bases; junction bases not matched to a gene: 7. This CDR3 is CASSRGQGGQPQHF. In DNA form, the CDR3 reads TGTGCCAGCAGCCGTGGGCAGGGGGGTCAGCCCCAGCATTTT.

The chain couples TRBV18 to TRBJ2-2, with D unresolved. This CDR3 spans 13 amino acids. Germline V gives CDR1 KGHSH, CDR2 LQKENI. The V gene lost 2 bases and the J gene lost 4 bases, with 5 bases spanning the gap. CDR3 residues: CASSPVRTGELFF. In nucleotides, the CDR3 is TGTGCCAGCTCACCAGTCCGCACCGGGGAGCTGTTTTTT.

Only one count was recorded for this clone. The V call is TRBV12-5, the J call TRBJ2-5; 7 nucleotides agree with TRBD1. Looked up from germline, CDR1 is LGHNT and CDR2 is FRNRAP. The V gene end was trimmed by 6 bases and the J gene end by 2 bases; junction bases not matched to a gene: 3. The CDR3 is 13 amino acids. The DNA of the CDR3 is TGTGCTAGTGGACTGACAGGGCAAGAGACCCAGTACTTC. Translated: CASGLTGQETQYF.